A single sample gave rise to the 22 T cell receptor beta chains below, sequenced in a study of blood T cell repertoires in COVID-19. The assay was immunoSEQ multiplex PCR, and TCRdb's table has in-frame clones only and misses some. The sample lists 100,000 or so clones, roughly 85% seen once, with 3.8% in the top ten. The sample was peripheral blood. All receptors come from a man aged 55 to 69 with acute or convalescent COVID-19.

The chain carries TRBV11-3 and TRBJ2-5; 13 nucleotides line up with TRBD2. CDR1 is SGHNT, CDR2 YENEEA, per germline. CDR3 size: 16 residues. J lost 4 bases, V lost 5 bases, and 7 bases had no gene match. The CDR3 reads CASSPGTSGTGETQYF. The CDR3 nucleotides are TGTGCCAGCAGCCCAGGGACTAGCGGGACGGGAGAGACCCAGTACTTC. Full variable domain (missing parts from reference TRBV11-3 and TRBJ2-5): EAGVVQSPRYKIIEKKQPVAFWCNPISGHNTLYWYLQNLGQGPELLIRYENEEAVDDSQLPKDRFSAERLKGVDSTLKIQPAELGDSAVYLCASSPGTSGTGETQYFGPGTRLLVL.

The V gene is TRBV7-9, the J gene TRBJ1-4; D uncertain. The CDR3 sequence is 16 residues long. From germline, CDR1 is SEHNR and CDR2 FQNEAQ (reference sequence). Trimming removed 5 bases at V and 3 bases at J, with 16 bases between. As DNA, the CDR3 is TGTGCCAGCAGCCCCCCCCTACAGTCACCTAATGAAAAACTGTTTTTT. Translating gives CASSPPLQSPNEKLFF.

The chain couples TRBV11-2 to TRBJ2-7; TRBD2 matches at 9 bases. J lost 9 bases, V lost 1 base, and 10 bases had no gene match. The CDR3 totals 15 residues. Germline CDR1 SGHAT, CDR2 FQNNGV. CDR3 loop: CASSLVTSGLEPQYF. CDR3 nucleotides: TGTGCCAGCAGCTTAGTGACTAGCGGCCTTGAACCGCAGTACTTC.

The chain links TRBV25-1 to TRBJ1-2; TRBD1 is a possible D gene (6 bases). Germline lookup yields CDR1 MGHDK and CDR2 SYGVNS. There are 12 residues in the CDR3. Deletions cut 7 bases from V and 8 bases from J, with 14 bases between. This CDR3 is CASNGTPGGYTF. The CDR3, as DNA: TGTGCCAGCAACGGGACACCTGGGGGCTACACCTTC.

The V and J genes are TRBV27 and TRBJ1-2; D not resolved. The germline CDR1 and CDR2 sequences are MNHEY and SMNVEV (reference sequence). The V gene lost 3 bases and the J gene lost 8 bases, with 13 bases spanning the gap. This CDR3 has 13 residues. The CDR3 is CASSFAGAWGYTF. In DNA, the CDR3 is TGTGCCAGCAGTTTCGCAGGCGCATGGGGCTACACCTTC.

V usage is TRBV15 and J usage is TRBJ1-2, with D perhaps matching TRBD1 (5 bases). The CDR3 sequence is 15 residues long. Between the trimmed V and J ends, which lost 0 bases and 7 bases, there was a span of 15 bases. Germline values: CDR1 LNHNV, CDR2 YYDKDF (reference sequence). This chain's CDR3 is CATSRDASGWVGYTF. CDR3 nucleotides: TGTGCCACCAGCAGAGACGCCTCAGGGTGGGTTGGCTACACCTTC. The variable domain in full, with the rest retrieved from reference TRBV15 and TRBJ1-2, is DAMVIQNPRYQVTQFGKPVTLSCSQTLNHNVMYWYQQKSSQAPKLLFHYYDKDFNNEADTPDNFQSRRPNTSFCFLDIRSPGLGDTAMYLCATSRDASGWVGYTFGSGTRLTVV.

The chain employs TRBV19 and TRBJ2-7; no clear D. This CDR3 region has 14 residues. With 10 bases removed from V and 2 bases from J, the gap between germline ends came to 18 bases. Germline V gene lookup returns CDR1 LNHDA and CDR2 SQIVND (reference sequence). DNA of the CDR3: TGTGCCACATCGAGTAATTTACTCCCCTACGAGCAGTACTTC. It encodes CATSSNLLPYEQYF.

This clone appeared once. V gene TRBV6-5 combines with J gene TRBJ1-1, with D unclear. The CDR3 is 13 residues long. With 0 bases removed from V and 5 bases from J, the gap between germline ends came to 7 bases. Germline CDR1 and CDR2: MNHEY and SVGAGI. CDR3 region: CASSYSRWTEAFF. CDR3 in DNA: TGTGCCAGCAGTTACTCGAGATGGACTGAAGCTTTCTTT.

The chain has TRBV3-1 (or the pseudogene TRBV3-2) and TRBJ1-2; no definite D call. The CDR3 length is 14 residues. The V gene lost 2 bases and the J gene lost 2 bases, with 9 bases spanning the gap. Germline V CDR1 and CDR2: LGHDT, YNNKEL (reference sequence). The CDR3 reads CASSQPIENYGYTF. Here the CDR3 DNA reads TGTGCCAGCAGCCAACCGATCGAGAACTATGGCTACACCTTC.

The rearrangement links TRBV5-6 to TRBJ1-1; the match to TRBD1 covers 8 bases. The CDR3 totals 15 residues. CDR1 and CDR2 from the germline V gene are SGHDT and YYEEEE. With 3 bases clipped from V and 0 bases from J, the junction kept 4 bases outside the gene matches. The CDR3 loop is CASSSGTGLNTEAFF. The DNA for the CDR3 is TGTGCCAGCAGCTCCGGGACAGGACTGAACACTGAAGCTTTCTTT. The entire variable domain, with the rest obtained from reference TRBV5-6 and TRBJ1-1, is as follows: DAGVTQSPTHLIKTRGQQVTLRCSPKSGHDTVSWYQQALGQGPQFIFQYYEEEERQRGNFPDRFSGHQFPNYSSELNVNALLLGDSALYLCASSSGTGLNTEAFFGQGTRLTVV.

The chain uses TRBV10-2 and TRBJ1-2; unclear D gene. This CDR3 spans 12 amino acids. V dropped 7 bases and J dropped 7 bases, with 13 bases sitting between them. CDR1 is WSHSY and CDR2 is SAAADI in the germline V gene. The CDR3 spells CASTYGDGGYTF. Written as DNA, the CDR3 is TGCGCCAGCACCTACGGGGATGGTGGCTACACCTTC.

V and J are TRBV6-5 and TRBJ2-7; 8 bases align to TRBD2. Unmatched junction bases numbered 5, after V lost 6 bases and J lost 1 base. Germline V lookup: CDR1 MNHEY, CDR2 SVGAGI. The CDR3 is 14 residues long. The CDR3 is CASRPGLASYEQYF. The DNA for the CDR3 is TGTGCCAGCAGACCCGGACTAGCTTCCTACGAGCAGTACTTC.

The chain joins TRBV7-9 to TRBJ1-5; D is undetermined. Germline CDR1 is SEHNR and CDR2 is FQNEAQ (reference sequence). CDR3 length equals 12 residues. Trimming left V 3 bases short and J 6 bases short, with 6 bases between. The CDR3 region has the DNA TGTGCCAGCAGCTTCGACTTTCAGCCCCAGCATTTT. Residues: CASSFDFQPQHF. The full variable domain, completed using reference TRBV7-9 and TRBJ1-5, is DTGVSQNPRHKITKRGQNVTFRCDPISEHNRLYWYRQTLGQGPEFLTYFQNEAQLEKSRLLSDRFSAERPKGSFSTLEIQRTEQGDSAMYLCASSFDFQPQHFGDGTRLSIL.

The chain combines TRBV28 with TRBJ1-5, with a possible D match to TRBD1 (5 bases). V dropped 1 base and J dropped 5 bases, with 12 bases sitting between them. The germline V gene encodes CDR1 MDHEN and CDR2 SYDVKM. The CDR3 spans 15 residues. The CDR3 is CASSLSQGLYQPQHF. The DNA for the CDR3 is TGTGCCAGCAGTTTATCGCAGGGTTTGTATCAGCCCCAGCATTTT.

V is TRBV2 and J is TRBJ2-3; perhaps TRBD2 as D (5 bases). Germline CDR1 and CDR2: SNHLY and FYNNEI. The CDR3 spans 15 residues. Trimming shortened V by 2 bases and J by 1 base, and 10 bases separated the two germline ends. This chain's CDR3 is CASSERADRTDTQYF. Here the CDR3 DNA reads TGTGCCAGCAGTGAAAGAGCGGACCGCACAGATACGCAGTATTTT.

The V call is TRBV3-1 (or the pseudogene TRBV3-2), the J call TRBJ2-7, with 12 positions matching TRBD2. There are 15 residues in the CDR3. Germline assignment: CDR1 LGHDT and CDR2 YNNKEL (reference sequence). Trimming removed 4 bases from V and 3 bases from J; junction bases left unmatched: 4. The DNA of the CDR3 is TGTGCCAGCAGCCCGGGACTAGCGGGCTACTACGAGCAGTACTTC. It translates to CASSPGLAGYYEQYF.

The V gene is TRBV7-8, the J gene TRBJ1-5; TRBD1 agrees at 10 bases. Germline assignment: CDR1 SGHVS and CDR2 FQNEAQ. The CDR3 has 16 residues. The V segment lost 5 bases and the J segment 7 bases; nucleotides outside the gene matches: 11. This CDR3 reads CASSANGGTGDQPQHF. The CDR3 DNA follows: TGTGCCAGCAGCGCAAACGGAGGGACAGGGGACCAGCCCCAGCATTTT.

The chain employs TRBV6-5 and TRBJ1-1; no clear D. V lost 8 bases and J lost 3, with 7 bases in between. This CDR3 spans 11 amino acids. Looked up from germline, CDR1 is MNHEY and CDR2 is SVGAGI. CDR3 sequence reads: CASVRDTEAFF. The CDR3 region has the DNA TGTGCCAGCGTGAGGGACACTGAAGCTTTCTTT.

V and J are TRBV7-2 and TRBJ1-6; unclear D gene. Between the trimmed V and J ends, which lost 1 base and 0 bases, there was a span of 4 bases. Germline CDR1 and CDR2: SGHTA and FQGNSA. The CDR3 loop spans 15 amino acids. The chain's CDR3 is CASSLGSSYNSPLHF. Here the CDR3 DNA reads TGTGCCAGCAGCTTAGGGAGCTCCTATAATTCACCCCTCCACTTT.

V and J are TRBV18 and TRBJ1-6, with 9 bases matching TRBD1. Looked up from germline, CDR1 is KGHSH and CDR2 is LQKENI. V dropped 3 bases and J dropped 9; count of bases not matched to a gene: 6. This CDR3 has 15 residues. CDR3 coding DNA: TGTGCCAGCTCACCGGATCGGGACAGGGCTTCACCCCTCCACTTT. This encodes CASSPDRDRASPLHF.

This rearrangement joins TRBV9 to TRBJ1-5, with a tentative D call TRBD1 (6 bases). V was trimmed by 1 base and J by 4 bases, leaving 6 bases between them. The CDR3 has 13 residues. Germline CDR1 reads SGDLS; CDR2 reads YYNGEE. The chain's CDR3 is CASSVTGNQPQHF. The DNA of the CDR3 is TGTGCCAGCAGCGTAACAGGGAATCAGCCCCAGCATTTT.

This rearrangement joins TRBV7-6 to TRBJ2-1; D uncertain. This CDR3 has 15 residues. V lost 3 bases to trimming and J lost 2 bases, with 11 bases between them. Looked up from germline, CDR1 is SGHVS and CDR2 is FNYEAQ. This CDR3 reads CASSFTPVTYNEQFF. The CDR3 DNA reads as TGTGCCAGCAGCTTTACCCCAGTCACCTACAATGAGCAGTTCTTC.